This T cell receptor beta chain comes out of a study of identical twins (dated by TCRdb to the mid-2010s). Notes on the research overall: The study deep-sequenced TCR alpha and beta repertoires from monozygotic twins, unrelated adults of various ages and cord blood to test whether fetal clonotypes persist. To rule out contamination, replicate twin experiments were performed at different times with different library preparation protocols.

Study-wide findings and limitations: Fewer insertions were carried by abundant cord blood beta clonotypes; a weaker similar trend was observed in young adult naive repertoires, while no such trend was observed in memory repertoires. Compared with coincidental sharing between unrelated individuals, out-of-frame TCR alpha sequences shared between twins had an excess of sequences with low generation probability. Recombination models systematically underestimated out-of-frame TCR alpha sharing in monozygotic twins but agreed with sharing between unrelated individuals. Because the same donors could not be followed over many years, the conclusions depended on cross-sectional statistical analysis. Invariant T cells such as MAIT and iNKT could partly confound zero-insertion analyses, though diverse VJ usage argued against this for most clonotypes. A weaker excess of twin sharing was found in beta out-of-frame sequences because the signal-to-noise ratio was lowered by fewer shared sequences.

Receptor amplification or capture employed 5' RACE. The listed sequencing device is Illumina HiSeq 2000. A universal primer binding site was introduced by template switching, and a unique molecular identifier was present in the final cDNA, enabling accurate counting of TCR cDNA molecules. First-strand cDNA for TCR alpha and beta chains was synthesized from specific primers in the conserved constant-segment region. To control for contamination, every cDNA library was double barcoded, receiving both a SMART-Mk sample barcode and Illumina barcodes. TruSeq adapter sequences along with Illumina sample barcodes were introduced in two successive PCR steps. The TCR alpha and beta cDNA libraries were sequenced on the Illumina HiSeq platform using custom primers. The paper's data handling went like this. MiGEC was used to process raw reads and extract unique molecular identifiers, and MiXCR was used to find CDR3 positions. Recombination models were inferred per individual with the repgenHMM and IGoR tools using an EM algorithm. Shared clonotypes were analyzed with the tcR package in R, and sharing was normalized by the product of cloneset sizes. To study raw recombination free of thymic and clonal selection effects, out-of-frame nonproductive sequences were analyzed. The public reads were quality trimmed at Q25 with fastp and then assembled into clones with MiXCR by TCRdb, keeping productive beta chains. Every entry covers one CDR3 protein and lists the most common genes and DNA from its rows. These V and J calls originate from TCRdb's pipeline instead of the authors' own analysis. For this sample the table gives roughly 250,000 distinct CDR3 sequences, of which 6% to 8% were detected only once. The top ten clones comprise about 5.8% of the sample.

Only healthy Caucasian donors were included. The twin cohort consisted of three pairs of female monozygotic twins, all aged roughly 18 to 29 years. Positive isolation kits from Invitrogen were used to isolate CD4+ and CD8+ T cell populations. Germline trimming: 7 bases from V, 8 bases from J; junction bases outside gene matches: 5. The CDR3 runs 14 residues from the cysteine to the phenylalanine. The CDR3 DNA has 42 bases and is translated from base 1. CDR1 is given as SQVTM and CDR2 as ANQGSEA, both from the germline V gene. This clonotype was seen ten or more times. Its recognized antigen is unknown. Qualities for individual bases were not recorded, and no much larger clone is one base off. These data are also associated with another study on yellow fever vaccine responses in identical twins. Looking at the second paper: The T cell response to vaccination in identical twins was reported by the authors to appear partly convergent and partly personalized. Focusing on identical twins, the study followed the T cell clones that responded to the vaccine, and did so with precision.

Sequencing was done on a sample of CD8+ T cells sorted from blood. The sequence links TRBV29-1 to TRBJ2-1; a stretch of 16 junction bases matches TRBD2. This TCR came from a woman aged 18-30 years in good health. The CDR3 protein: CSAGLAGGSDEQFF. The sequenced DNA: TGCAGCGCGGGACTAGCGGGAGGGTCGGATGAGCAGTTCTTC.